This TCR beta chain derives from a study of OX40 agonist ivuxolimab in advanced cancers. Across the study: With a range of roughly 20 to 85, age averaged roughly 60 years, and about 82% were male.

Using immunoSEQ multiplex PCR, the repertoire was profiled, and TCRdb retains in-frame clones only, with some absent. Altogether roughly 43,000 clones are present, about 91% being singletons, with the ten largest covering 12%. Germline V gene data show CDR1 as SGHVS and CDR2 as FNYEAQ. The CDR3 sequence is 15 residues long. The V gene lost 0 bases and the J gene lost 1 base, with 8 bases spanning the gap. Points on this clone: Its target is not known.

Findings and caveats of the study: The mean number of expanded clones was higher in CD8+ T cells than in CD4+.

Anyone with autoimmune disease history or systemic immunosuppression was excluded. Researchers took blood at baseline, on cycle 4 day 1, and on cycle 7 day 1. The sequence derives from an adult with an advanced solid tumor such as melanoma, head and neck, liver or kidney cancer. V is TRBV7-6 and J is TRBJ2-3; a weak D match, TRBD1 (5 bases). The specimen comprised CD4+ or CD8+ T cells sorted from blood, sampled in a trial of the OX40 agonist ivuxolimab. CDR3 DNA sequence: TGTGCCAGCAGCTTAGCGGTACAGGGCACAGATACGCAGTATTTT. It codes for CASSLAVQGTDTQYF.